This entry is about one T cell receptor (beta chain). Participants had their cohort set by participant-reported clinical history. The data stem from a study of blood T cell repertoires in COVID-19. As for the study in general: PBMCs, B-cell-depleted T cells, or T cells provided the cDNA or gDNA that made up the material.

Between the trimmed V and J ends, which lost 3 bases and 10 bases, there was a span of 17 bases. CDR3 size: 14 residues. Per germline, CDR1 SGDLS and CDR2 YYNGEE. The data were produced by immunoSEQ multiplex PCR, yet TCRdb's version contains in-frame clones alone and is incomplete. The table records about 160,000 clones, over 70% of them present only once. This rearrangement joins TRBV9 to TRBJ2-1, with no clear D. Sequencing was done on a sample of PBMCs or T cells enriched from blood (not recorded which). The TCR sequence derives from a woman aged 40-49 years with acute COVID-19. CDR3 in DNA: TGTGCCAGCAGCGGAACTACGATGGGTGGGGAGCAGTTCTTC. It yields the protein CASSGTTMGGEQFF.